One and the same sample provided the 7 T cell receptor beta chains below, sequenced in a study of OX40 agonist ivuxolimab in advanced cancers. Here immunoSEQ multiplex PCR was the method, and the copy in TCRdb shows in-frame clones only, minus some. This table holds roughly 67,000 clones, approximately 87% found once. Sequencing was performed on CD4+ or CD8+ T cells sorted from blood, taken in a trial of the OX40 agonist ivuxolimab. The receptors were gathered from an adult with an advanced solid tumor such as melanoma, head and neck, liver or kidney cancer.

The rearrangement links TRBV7-9 to TRBJ2-2; a weak D match, TRBD1 (7 bases). The CDR3 extends over 14 amino acids. Trimming removed 4 bases from V and 4 bases from J, with 10 bases in between. Germline V gives CDR1 SEHNR, CDR2 FQNEAQ (reference sequence). CDR3 in amino acids: CASSSQGGTGELFF. CDR3 coding DNA: TGTGCCAGCAGCTCCCAGGGGGGCACCGGGGAGCTGTTTTTT.

The CDR3 spells CASSPRGGENQPQHF. The DNA for the CDR3 is TGTGCCAGCAGTCCAAGAGGCGGAGAAAATCAGCCCCAGCATTTT. The V gene is TRBV6-6, the J gene TRBJ1-5; D unclear. CDR3 length: 15 amino acids. Germline V CDR1 and CDR2: MNHNY, SVGAGI (reference sequence). The V and J ends lost 5 bases and 4 bases respectively, with 15 bases between them.

A few counts support this clone. This sequence joins TRBV9 and TRBJ1-6; D is unclear. The V end lost 7 bases, the J end lost 5 bases, and 10 bases lay between the germline ends. This CDR3 is built from 13 residues. Germline loops: CDR1 SGDLS, CDR2 YYNGEE. As DNA, the CDR3 is TGTGCCAGCGGACCCCAGCATAATTCACCCCTCCACTTT. Amino acids: CASGPQHNSPLHF.

As DNA, the CDR3 is TGTGCCAGCAGCCCAACCGGGACAGGGGCGAAAAAAGCTTTCTTT. Translating it yields CASSPTGTGAKKAFF. The chain is built from TRBV7-9 and TRBJ1-1; 10 nucleotides align to TRBD1. Germline trimming cut 5 bases from V and 9 bases from J; bases unmatched to any gene: 12. Germline V gene lookup returns CDR1 SEHNR and CDR2 FQNEAQ (reference sequence). CDR3 length equals 15 residues.

The chain uses TRBV30 and TRBJ1-6; D not resolved. V lost 0 bases, J lost 7 bases, and 13 bases lay in between. This CDR3 is built from 15 residues. The germline V gene has CDR1 GTSNPN and CDR2 SVGIG (reference sequence). CDR3 nucleotide sequence: TGTGCCTGGAGTGTAGTGGGCAGATCAAATTCACCCCTCCACTTT. Amino acids: CAWSVVGRSNSPLHF.

V gene TRBV9 combines with J gene TRBJ2-2, with D unclear. The CDR3 consists of 12 residues. CDR1 is SGDLS and CDR2 is YYNGEE in the germline V gene. The germline V and J ends were trimmed by 2 bases and 7 bases, with 6 bases remaining between them. CDR3 sequence reads: CASSVRVGELFF. The DNA for the CDR3 is TGTGCCAGCAGCGTCCGGGTCGGGGAGCTGTTTTTT.

V gene TRBV6-1 combines with J gene TRBJ2-1; D may be TRBD1 or TRBD2 (5 bases each). CDR3 length: 15 amino acids. Trimming shortened V by 4 bases and J by 5 bases, and 15 bases separated the two germline ends. CDR1 MNHNS and CDR2 SASEGT come from the germline V gene. CDR3 bases: TGTGCCAGCAGTGCGATTTGGTTGGGGGACAATGAGCAGTTCTTC. It encodes CASSAIWLGDNEQFF.